These 29 T cell receptor beta chains were all obtained from the same sample, sequenced in a study of T cell repertoires in cytomegalovirus infection. TCRdb re-called the reads through MiXCR, storing one row per CDR3 protein. The data hold 500,000 or so distinct CDR3 sequences, with approximately 15% observed a single time. The specimen was CD8+ T cells from PBMCs. The receptors stem from a human donor in good health (CMV status not recorded). Some clones in this sample may be carry-over from other donors' samples.

The table lists this clonotype with many counts. The V call is TRBV23-1, the J call TRBJ1-5; D is undetermined. TRBV23-1 is classed as an ORF, of uncertain function. V gave up 2 bases and J gave up 7 bases, with 15 bases separating them. The CDR3 length is 15 residues. For the CDR3, the DNA is TGCGCCAGCAGTCAAAAGGCCGCCGTAAGACAGCCCCAGCATTTT. Protein product: CASSQKAAVRQPQHF.

The chain combines TRBV25-1 with TRBJ2-1; D gene unclear. The CDR3 consists of 12 residues. With 3 bases removed from V and 10 bases from J, the gap between germline ends came to 10 bases. Per the germline V gene, CDR1 is MGHDK and CDR2 is SYGVNS. CDR3: CASSDSRYEQFF. Here the CDR3 DNA reads TGTGCCAGCAGTGATTCAAGATACGAGCAGTTCTTC.

This clonotype was counted a few times. The chain is built from TRBV25-1 and TRBJ2-1; unclear D gene. The CDR3 extends over 14 amino acids. V lost 6 bases and J 2 bases, leaving 11 bases between the germline ends. Germline V lookup: CDR1 MGHDK, CDR2 SYGVNS. The CDR3 spells CASSPVTPYNEQFF. CDR3 bases: TGTGCCAGCAGCCCCGTAACCCCCTACAATGAGCAGTTCTTC. Looking up the rest from reference TRBV25-1 and TRBJ2-1 gives the full variable domain: EADIYQTPRYLVIGTGKKITLECSQTMGHDKMYWYQQDPGMELHLIHYSYGVNSTEKGDLSSESTVSRIRTEHFPLTLESARPSHTSQYLCASSPVTPYNEQFFGPGTRLTVL.

There are many counts of this clonotype. The chain couples TRBV12-3 or TRBV12-4 to TRBJ1-1; 9 bases match TRBD1. Trimming at V came to 5 bases and at J to 0 bases, leaving 10 bases not matched to a gene. The length of the CDR3 is 17 residues. CDR3 sequence: CASSLSRTGDMNTEAFF. As DNA, the CDR3 is TGTGCCAGCAGTCTATCGAGGACAGGGGATATGAACACTGAAGCTTTCTTT.

This clonotype showed up many times. The chain carries TRBV2 and TRBJ1-1; no reliable D call. The CDR3 consists of 15 residues. Trimming took off 3 bases at V and 7 bases at J, with 18 bases between the two ends. From germline, CDR1 is SNHLY and CDR2 FYNNEI. The CDR3, as DNA: TGTGCCAGCAGTGAGATCACCGGAGTAGGAGATGAAGCTTTCTTT. Translating gives CASSEITGVGDEAFF.

CDR3 DNA sequence: TGTGCCAGCAGCTTGGGACGAAGGAACTCTGGGGCCAACGTCCTGACTTTC. Its translation: CASSLGRRNSGANVLTF. The chain uses TRBV5-4 and TRBJ2-6; no clear D. Germline CDR1 SGHNT, CDR2 YYREEE (reference sequence). V was clipped by 0 bases and J by 0 bases, with 10 bases between them. The length of the CDR3 is 17 residues.

This clonotype was counted many times. The chain combines TRBV14 with TRBJ1-6; a weak D match, TRBD1 (5 bases). Germline V gene lookup returns CDR1 SGHDN and CDR2 FVKESK. V lost 0 bases, J lost 3 bases, and 9 bases lay in between. The CDR3 is made up of 16 amino acids. The CDR3 DNA follows: TGTGCCAGCAGCCAAGATACGGGACTCTATAATTCACCCCTCCACTTT. As protein: CASSQDTGLYNSPLHF.

Comment on this clonotype: A read error may account for a junction end that differs from germline. This sequence joins TRBV29-1 and TRBJ2-1; 13 bases agree with TRBD2. The CDR3 runs to 15 residues. Germline lookup yields CDR1 SQVTM and CDR2 ANQGSEA. The CDR3 bases are TGCAGCGTTGAATTACTAGCGGGAGGGCCATCCGATACGCTCTTC. Translation: CSVELLAGGPSDTLF.

This clonotype has only a few counts. The chain carries TRBV14 and TRBJ1-5; D remains ambiguous. Germline V gene data show CDR1 as SGHDN and CDR2 as FVKESK. The CDR3 spans 17 residues. V shed 0 bases and J shed 0 bases, with 12 bases lying between them. The CDR3 sequence is CASSQDLVGYSNQPQHF. In DNA, the CDR3 is TGTGCCAGCAGCCAAGATCTAGTAGGATATAGCAATCAGCCCCAGCATTTT.

There are many counts of this clonotype. The chain combines TRBV7-2 with TRBJ2-6; 7 bases line up with TRBD2. The CDR3 runs 17 residues. The junction had 9 bases not matched to a gene; V was cut back by 5 bases and J by 2 bases. Germline loops: CDR1 SGHTA, CDR2 FQGNSA. DNA of the CDR3: TGTGCCAGCAGCCCCCGGGGAGGGACCGCTGGGGCCAACGTCCTGACTTTC. Its translation: CASSPRGGTAGANVLTF.

Judged by abundance, this clonotype is medium-sized (0.01 to 0.1%). The chain carries TRBV12-3 or TRBV12-4 and TRBJ2-1; unclear D gene. V was cut by 3 bases and J by 3 bases, with 12 bases left in between. The CDR3 has 15 residues. CDR3 loop: CASSLWRSSYNEQFF. The CDR3 DNA is TGTGCCAGCAGTTTGTGGCGGTCGAGCTACAATGAGCAGTTCTTC.

The chain joins TRBV9 to TRBJ2-2; D is ambiguous. V shed 1 base and J shed 0 bases, with 13 bases lying between them. Germline lookup yields CDR1 SGDLS and CDR2 YYNGEE. The CDR3 totals 17 residues. CDR3 sequence (DNA): TGTGCCAGCAGCGTAAAACGGGCAAGCGCGAACACCGGGGAGCTGTTTTTT. Protein sequence: CASSVKRASANTGELFF.

V gene TRBV19 combines with J gene TRBJ1-5; TRBD1 aligns across 8 bases. This CDR3 has 17 amino acids. Germline V gene lookup returns CDR1 LNHDA and CDR2 SQIVND (reference sequence). The V gene end was trimmed by 5 bases and the J gene end by 0 bases; junction bases not matched to a gene: 9. The CDR3: CASSQDRVVYSNQPQHF. CDR3 nucleotide sequence: TGTGCCAGTAGTCAGGACAGGGTGGTTTATAGCAATCAGCCCCAGCATTTT.

This clonotype has a count of ten or more. V and J are TRBV12-3 or TRBV12-4 and TRBJ2-3; 7 nucleotides line up with TRBD2. The CDR3 loop spans 15 amino acids. The J segment lost 2 bases and the V segment lost 5 bases, leaving 7 bases of the junction unmatched. This CDR3 is CASSPRGGLTDTQYF. The CDR3 nucleotides read TGTGCCAGCAGTCCACGCGGGGGTCTCACAGATACGCAGTATTTT.

This clonotype was observed at least ten times. The chain employs TRBV27 and TRBJ2-7, with TRBD2 as a possible D gene (5 bases). Germline CDR1 and CDR2: MNHEY and SMNVEV (reference sequence). The CDR3 totals 12 residues. V was trimmed by 2 bases and J by 6 bases, leaving 8 bases between them. CDR3 amino acids: CASSLEGSEQYF. The CDR3 nucleotides read TGTGCCAGCAGTTTAGAGGGTAGCGAGCAGTACTTC.

This clonotype appeared many times. The chain links TRBV7-3 to TRBJ2-3; TRBD1 might be the D (5 bases). The ends were cut back, 4 bases at V and 6 bases at J, with 14 bases in the middle. The CDR3 contains 14 residues. Germline CDR1 is SGHTA and CDR2 is FQGTGA. This CDR3 is CASSSTGHGDTQYF. The CDR3 bases are TGTGCCAGCAGCTCCACAGGACATGGGGATACGCAGTATTTT.

This chain connects TRBV28 to TRBJ2-7, with TRBD1 as a possible D gene (5 bases). Trimming took 1 base from V and 2 from J, leaving 9 bases between them. The CDR3 runs to 14 residues. CDR1 MDHEN and CDR2 SYDVKM come from the germline V gene. For the CDR3, the DNA is TGTGCCAGCAGTTTATACAGGTCGCCCTACGAGCAGTACTTC. This codes for CASSLYRSPYEQYF. Full variable domain (outside the CDR3, taken from reference TRBV28 and TRBJ2-7): DVKVTQSSRYLVKRTGEKVFLECVQDMDHENMFWYRQDPGLGLRLIYFSYDVKMKEKGDIPEGYSVSREKKERFSLILESASTNQTSMYLCASSLYRSPYEQYFGPGTRLTVT.

In the case of this clonotype: One end of the junction fails to match germline, which may point to a read error. The chain links TRBV29-1 to TRBJ1-1; D gene unclear. The CDR3 runs to 11 residues. Germline V lookup: CDR1 SQVTM, CDR2 ANQGSEA. The CDR3 is CSSMENTEACF. For the CDR3, the DNA is TGCAGCTCGATGGAGAACACTGAAGCTTGCTTT.

Ten or more counts support this clonotype. V is TRBV3-1 and J is TRBJ2-4; perhaps TRBD2 as D (6 bases). CDR3 length: 19 amino acids. Per the germline V gene, CDR1 is LGHDT and CDR2 is YNNKEL (reference sequence). V lost 2 bases and J lost 8, with 28 bases in between. CDR3 protein: CASSQLGSVAGPARDIQYF. CDR3 DNA: TGTGCCAGCAGCCAACTTGGTTCTGTGGCGGGGCCCGCGAGGGACATTCAGTACTTC.

This clonotype was recorded at least ten times. The chain recombines TRBV15 with TRBJ1-1; TRBD1 aligns across 7 bases. V lost 3 bases to trimming and J lost 4 bases; unmatched junction nucleotides: 8. The length of the CDR3 is 15 residues. Germline V lookup: CDR1 LNHNV, CDR2 YYDKDF (reference sequence). Here the CDR3 reads CATSRDAGGLTEAFF. The CDR3 bases are TGTGCCACCAGCAGGGATGCAGGGGGGCTCACTGAAGCTTTCTTT.

This clonotype was observed many times. The chain combines TRBV20-1 with TRBJ1-1, with 7 bases fitting TRBD1. The CDR3 covers 13 residues. The trim removed 5 bases at V and 7 bases at J, leaving 10 bases unmatched. CDR1 is DFQATT, CDR2 SNEGSKA, per germline (reference sequence). The CDR3: CSAGSTGTREAFF. For the CDR3, the DNA is TGCAGTGCTGGGTCGACAGGGACTCGTGAAGCTTTCTTT.

In this sample, this clonotype turned up a few times. The CDR3: CASSARDNYEQYF. CDR3 in DNA: TGTGCCAGCAGCGCCCGAGACAACTACGAGCAGTACTTC. The chain joins TRBV9 to TRBJ2-7; the D is unclear. V lost 3 bases and J lost 3, with 10 bases in between. CDR3 length: 13 amino acids. Germline lookup yields CDR1 SGDLS and CDR2 YYNGEE.

This clonotype was seen repeatedly, ten times or more. V gene TRBV7-6 combines with J gene TRBJ1-1; 7 bases map to TRBD1. In germline, CDR1 is SGHVS, CDR2 FNYEAQ. This CDR3 spans 16 amino acids. The ends lost 5 bases at V and 0 bases at J; junction bases unmatched: 9. CDR3 residues: CASSQGRTGVNTEAFF. Written as DNA, the CDR3 is TGTGCCAGCAGCCAAGGAAGGACAGGCGTGAACACTGAAGCTTTCTTT.

This clonotype was counted only a few times. This chain joins TRBV14 and TRBJ1-1; D uncertain. Germline CDR1 SGHDN, CDR2 FVKESK. Trimming removed 4 bases at V and 3 bases at J, with 24 bases between. The CDR3 extends over 18 amino acids. CDR3 residues: CASSLQVVFSIHYTEAFF. In nucleotides, the CDR3 is TGTGCCAGCAGCCTCCAAGTAGTCTTTTCCATCCATTACACTGAAGCTTTCTTT.

A few counts support this clonotype. CDR3 nucleotides: TGTGCCAGCACTATCGGAAATACGCAGTATTTT. Its translation: CASTIGNTQYF. The chain has TRBV6-1 and TRBJ2-3; the D is unclear. CDR3 length: 11 residues. Looked up from germline, CDR1 is MNHNS and CDR2 is SASEGT. V lost 7 bases, J lost 7 bases, and 9 bases lay in between.

This clonotype was picked up many times. The CDR3, as DNA: TGTGCCAGCAGCGAGAGGTCCAATGAGCAGTTCTTC. This codes for CASSERSNEQFF. J is TRBJ2-1 and V is TRBV7-3; D remains ambiguous. The CDR3 length is 12 residues. V shed 5 bases and J shed 6 bases, with 8 bases lying between them. CDR1 SGHTA and CDR2 FQGTGA come from the germline V gene.

V usage is TRBV6-4 and J usage is TRBJ2-1, with D tentatively TRBD2 (6 bases). Germline loops: CDR1 MRHNA, CDR2 SNTAGT. This CDR3 has 15 residues. Trimming took 0 bases from V and 8 from J, leaving 14 bases between them. The CDR3 sequence is CASSDSAGPYDEQFF. The CDR3 DNA reads TGTGCCAGCAGTGACTCGGCGGGGCCTTACGATGAGCAGTTCTTC.

The chain employs TRBV4-1 and TRBJ2-1; D may correspond to TRBD1 or TRBD2 (6 bases each). CDR3 size: 17 residues. Germline values: CDR1 MGHRA, CDR2 YSYEKL. Trimming removed 3 bases at V and 6 bases at J, with 21 bases between. CDR3 protein: CASSQAFRRGARNEQFF. DNA for the CDR3: TGCGCCAGCAGCCAGGCTTTCCGGAGGGGGGCGCGCAATGAGCAGTTCTTC.

This clonotype was recorded many times. Here the CDR3 reads CASSSDSSGNTIYF. The CDR3 nucleotides are TGTGCCAGCAGTTCGGACAGCTCTGGAAACACCATATATTTT. The chain carries TRBV7-9 and TRBJ1-3, with D perhaps matching TRBD1 (6 bases). There are 14 residues in the CDR3. The V gene's germline CDR1 is SEHNR and CDR2 FQNEAQ (reference sequence). V was shortened by 6 bases and J by 0 bases, with 9 bases between the two germline ends.